One sample yielded the 25 T cell receptor beta chains listed below, sequenced in a study of CD8+ T cells in alopecia areata. Following extraction, RNA underwent reverse transcription to cDNA, which served as the sequencing template. Clones were read by immunoSEQ multiplex PCR, and TCRdb kept only the in-frame ones, dropping some. The sample lists over 30,000 clones; roughly 80% were seen once. Source material: NKG2D-low CD8+ T cells sorted from blood. The receptors here all came from a human donor with alopecia areata.

This clone was recorded a few times. J is TRBJ2-1 and V is TRBV27, with 11 nucleotides matching TRBD1. CDR1 MNHEY and CDR2 SMNVEV come from the germline V gene (reference sequence). The CDR3 has 13 amino acids. With 10 bases clipped from V and 8 bases from J, the junction kept 7 bases outside the gene matches. DNA of the CDR3: TGTGCCACAAGGACAGGGGGCATCGATGAGCAGTTCTTC. Protein: CATRTGGIDEQFF.

This chain links TRBV7-6 with TRBJ2-3; D is unclear. Germline values: CDR1 SGHVS, CDR2 FNYEAQ. This CDR3 spans 15 amino acids. The germline V and J ends were trimmed by 1 base and 0 bases, with 8 bases remaining between them. DNA of the CDR3: TGTGCCAGCAGCTTAGTTCCACAGAGCACAGATACGCAGTATTTT. This codes for CASSLVPQSTDTQYF.

V is TRBV27 and J is TRBJ1-4; maybe TRBD1 (6 bases). Per germline, CDR1 MNHEY and CDR2 SMNVEV (reference sequence). Trimming stripped 5 bases from V and 8 bases from J, with 24 bases between. CDR3 length: 17 residues. In nucleotides, the CDR3 is TGTGCCAGCAGTGCCAACAGGGAACAGGCGCTTAGGGAAAAACTGTTTTTT. As protein: CASSANREQALREKLFF.

This clone came up many times. The chain recombines TRBV4-3 with TRBJ2-5; D possibly matches TRBD1 or TRBD2 (5 bases each). The CDR3 length is 16 residues. With 3 bases removed from V and 3 bases from J, the gap between germline ends came to 17 bases. The germline V gene encodes CDR1 LGHNA and CDR2 YSLEER. The CDR3 bases are TGCGCCAGCAGCCACACCACCTCCGGGACGAAAGAGACCCAGTACTTC. This gives the protein CASSHTTSGTKETQYF.

The gene calls are TRBV11-2 and TRBJ1-5; D gene unclear. V was cut by 4 bases and J by 0 bases, with 10 bases left in between. Germline CDR1 is SGHAT and CDR2 is FQNNGV. The CDR3 consists of 15 residues. In DNA form, the CDR3 reads TGTGCCAGCAGCTCTGACGGCTATAGCAATCAGCCCCAGCATTTT. This encodes CASSSDGYSNQPQHF.

The rearrangement uses TRBV29-1 and TRBJ2-7; 7 positions agree with TRBD1. The CDR3 totals 11 residues. Germline-derived CDR1 and CDR2 are SQVTM and ANQGSEA. J was trimmed by 2 bases and V by 7 bases; bases with no gene match: 2. CDR3 DNA sequence: TGCAGCGGACAGGGTACCTACGAGCAGTACTTC. Translation: CSGQGTYEQYF.

The chain joins TRBV6-5 to TRBJ2-7; TRBD1 agrees at 11 bases. Germline values: CDR1 MNHEY, CDR2 SVGAGI. V lost 4 bases to trimming and J lost 3 bases; unmatched junction nucleotides: 2. The CDR3 runs to 14 residues. This CDR3 reads CASSSGQGVYEQYF. In DNA, the CDR3 is TGTGCCAGCAGTTCGGGACAGGGGGTCTACGAGCAGTACTTC.

Regarding this clone: This sample also contains other DNA sequences that code for the same CDR3. The genes are TRBV5-1 and TRBJ2-1; unclear D gene. V was cut by 4 bases and J by 1 base, with 6 bases left in between. Per germline, CDR1 SGHRS and CDR2 YFSETQ. The CDR3 sequence is 13 residues long. The CDR3: CASSLRSYNEQFF. CDR3 nucleotides: TGCGCCAGCAGCCTCCGATCCTACAATGAGCAGTTCTTC. The complete variable domain, with remaining parts taken from reference TRBV5-1 and TRBJ2-1, reads KAGVTQTPRYLIKTRGQQVTLSCSPISGHRSVSWYQQTPGQGLQFLFEYFSETQRNKGNFPGRFSGRQFSNSRSEMNVSTLELGDSALYLCASSLRSYNEQFFGPGTRLTVL.

V usage is TRBV7-8 and J usage is TRBJ2-1; D is uncertain. V lost 4 bases and J lost 0, with 10 bases in between. This CDR3 has 15 amino acids. Germline-derived CDR1 and CDR2 are SGHVS and FQNEAQ. CDR3: CASSSVLSSYNEQFF. DNA of the CDR3: TGTGCCAGCAGCTCCGTCTTGAGCTCCTACAATGAGCAGTTCTTC.

The genes are TRBV7-3 and TRBJ2-7; TRBD1 aligns across 9 bases. Germline V CDR1 and CDR2: SGHTA, FQGTGA. CDR3 size: 14 residues. The junction had 8 bases not matched to a gene; V was cut back by 5 bases and J by 6 bases. The CDR3 region is CASSTTGGASEQYF. The CDR3 DNA is TGTGCCAGCAGCACGACAGGGGGGGCGTCCGAGCAGTACTTC.

This chain uses TRBV2 with TRBJ1-1; D perhaps matches TRBD1 (6 bases). V lost 8 bases and J 7 bases, leaving 20 bases between the germline ends. This CDR3 is 14 amino acids long. Looked up from germline, CDR1 is SNHLY and CDR2 is FYNNEI. The CDR3 nucleotides read TGTGCCAGCGCTCAAGGAGGGGGACCAATTGAAGCTTTCTTT. Amino acid sequence: CASAQGGGPIEAFF.

The gene calls are TRBV29-1 and TRBJ2-7, with 11 bases matching TRBD1. Trimming cost V 7 bases and J 5 bases; bases outside gene matches: 4. This CDR3 is built from 12 residues. CDR1 and CDR2 (germline): SQVTM, ANQGSEA. CDR3 loop: CSARTGGNEQYF. As DNA, the CDR3 is TGCAGCGCGAGGACAGGGGGCAACGAGCAGTACTTC.

The chain links TRBV7-9 to TRBJ1-2, with 10 positions matching TRBD1. The CDR3 totals 15 residues. J gave up 3 bases and V 5 bases, and 6 bases lay outside the gene matches. Germline V lookup: CDR1 SEHNR, CDR2 FQNEAQ (reference sequence). The CDR3 loop is CASSLGGTGDYGYTF. The CDR3 DNA reads as TGTGCCAGCAGCCTCGGGGGGACAGGGGACTATGGCTACACCTTC.

The chain uses TRBV29-1 and TRBJ2-5; 7 nucleotides align to TRBD2. Germline V gene data show CDR1 as SQVTM and CDR2 as ANQGSEA. V lost 6 bases and J lost 5; bases outside the gene matches: 12. The CDR3 totals 14 residues. This CDR3 is CSVNNRAGSETQYF. CDR3 bases: TGCAGCGTCAACAACCGAGCGGGATCCGAGACCCAGTACTTC.

The V call is TRBV7-2, the J call TRBJ2-3, with 8 bases lining up with TRBD2. The germline gives CDR1 SGHTA, CDR2 FQGNSA. The CDR3 is made up of 18 amino acids. V was clipped by 1 base and J by 5 bases; unmatched bases: 14. CDR3 in DNA: TGTGCCAGCAGCTTAGACATAGGACTAGCCCACCTGGGAGATACGCAGTATTTT. It codes for CASSLDIGLAHLGDTQYF.

The chain carries TRBV29-1 and TRBJ1-2, with D possibly being TRBD1 (6 bases). From germline, CDR1 is SQVTM and CDR2 ANQGSEA. The CDR3 spans 15 residues. This CDR3 reads CIATDPGASYYGYTF. As DNA, the CDR3 is TGCATCGCAACGGATCCAGGGGCATCCTACTATGGCTACACCTTC. The full variable domain, rest sourced from reference TRBV29-1 and TRBJ1-2, is SAVISQKPSRDICQRGTSLTIQCQVDSQVTMMFWYRQQPGQSLTLIATANQGSEATYESGFVIDKFPISRPNLTFSTLTVSNMSPEDSSIYLCIATDPGASYYGYTFGSGTRLTVV.

This clone was found a few times. The junction shows a germline mismatch at one end, possibly a read error. The J gene is TRBJ2-7, the V gene TRBV7-9; tentatively, D is TRBD1 or TRBD2 (6 bases each). The CDR3 contains 14 residues. CDR1 is SEHNR, CDR2 FQNEAQ, per germline (reference sequence). The CDR3 reads CASSLARDTYEQYF. As DNA, the CDR3 is TGTGCCAGCAGCCTAGCGCGGGACACCTACGAGCAGTACTTC.

This clone was observed a single time. The V call is TRBV4-3, the J call TRBJ2-2, with TRBD1 identical over 8 bases. The CDR3 extends over 14 amino acids. V dropped 4 bases and J dropped 7; count of bases not matched to a gene: 5. In germline, CDR1 is LGHNA, CDR2 YSLEER. CDR3 sequence: CASSRTGLGGELFF. The CDR3 DNA reads TGCGCCAGCAGCCGGACAGGGTTAGGCGGGGAGCTGTTTTTT.

This clone occurred a few times. This chain joins TRBV7-9 and TRBJ2-7; TRBD2 matches 7 bases. Germline loops: CDR1 SEHNR, CDR2 FQNEAQ (reference sequence). The V gene end was trimmed by 4 bases and the J gene end by 2 bases; junction bases not matched to a gene: 8. The CDR3 contains 15 residues. DNA for the CDR3: TGTGCCAGCAGCTCCAGACTAGCAGCCACCTACGAGCAGTACTTC. Amino acids: CASSSRLAATYEQYF.

By share, this clone ranks as medium-sized. This chain uses TRBV6-4 with TRBJ1-2, with a possible D match to TRBD1 (6 bases). Germline assignment: CDR1 MRHNA and CDR2 SNTAGT. The CDR3 consists of 14 residues. V lost 0 bases and J 8 bases, leaving 13 bases between the germline ends. The CDR3 protein is CASSDSETGTGYTF. Here the CDR3 DNA reads TGTGCCAGCAGTGACTCTGAGACAGGCACGGGCTACACCTTC.

The rearrangement links TRBV7-9 to TRBJ2-1, with D possibly being TRBD1 or TRBD2 (5 bases each). Germline V gene lookup returns CDR1 SEHNR and CDR2 FQNEAQ (reference sequence). V was clipped by 5 bases and J by 8 bases, with 16 bases between them. CDR3 length: 14 amino acids. The CDR3 coding sequence is TGTGCCAGCAGCAGACCCGGGGACGTGGATGAGCAGTTCTTC. It translates to CASSRPGDVDEQFF.

The chain joins TRBV7-8 to TRBJ2-7, with D perhaps assigned TRBD1 or TRBD2 (5 bases each). Germline V gene sequence: CDR1 SGHVS, CDR2 FQNEAQ. V dropped 4 bases and J dropped 2 bases, with 15 bases sitting between them. This CDR3 has 15 residues. The CDR3 loop is CASSWSYRTAYEQYF. In nucleotides, the CDR3 is TGTGCCAGCAGCTGGAGCTACAGGACTGCCTACGAGCAGTACTTC.

The V gene is TRBV4-1, the J gene TRBJ2-7; TRBD1 matches at 9 bases. Trimming took 3 bases from V and 7 from J; bases not matched to a gene: 4. This CDR3 is 13 amino acids long. Germline V lookup: CDR1 MGHRA, CDR2 YSYEKL. CDR3 coding DNA: TGCGCCAGCAGCCACGGGACAGGGAAAGAGCAGTACTTC. Encoded protein: CASSHGTGKEQYF.

The rearrangement links TRBV2 to TRBJ2-1, with 10 bases aligning to TRBD1. The CDR3 is made up of 17 amino acids. Germline V gene data show CDR1 as SNHLY and CDR2 as FYNNEI. Losses at the gene ends were 3 bases for V and 8 bases for J; bases not matched to a gene: 13. CDR3 DNA: TGTGCCAGCAGTGACCGGACAGGGGGACAAACGCTGGATGAGCAGTTCTTC. This codes for CASSDRTGGQTLDEQFF.

The chain is built from TRBV27 and TRBJ2-2; 8 nucleotides line up with TRBD2. The CDR3 is 16 amino acids. The germline CDR1 and CDR2 sequences are MNHEY and SMNVEV (reference sequence). The V segment lost 1 base and the J segment 5 bases; nucleotides outside the gene matches: 6. The CDR3 here is CASSLLLAGSTGELFF. The CDR3 bases are TGTGCCAGCAGTTTATTGTTAGCGGGAAGTACCGGGGAGCTGTTTTTT.